This TCR beta chain was sequenced during a study of cytomegalovirus exposure and HLA in healthy donors. Use of 60 Vbeta and 13 Jbeta primers characterized the PCR. Sequencing used immunoSEQ multiplex PCR; TCRdb keeps in-frame clones, though not all of them. Of some 110,000 clones in the sample, roughly two thirds were seen once. Of note for this clone: One end of the junction varies from germline; a read error may be responsible.

The length of the CDR3 is 15 residues. In germline, CDR1 is SGHTA, CDR2 FQGTGA. The receptor was isolated from a man in his thirties or forties in good health and CMV-seronegative. This rearrangement joins TRBV7-3 to TRBJ2-1, with 10 bases lining up with TRBD2. The sequencing input was PBMCs. For the CDR3, the DNA is TGTGCCAGCAGCCCCCAGGGACTAGCGAACAATGAGCGGTTCTTC. Amino acid sequence: CASSPQGLANNERFF.